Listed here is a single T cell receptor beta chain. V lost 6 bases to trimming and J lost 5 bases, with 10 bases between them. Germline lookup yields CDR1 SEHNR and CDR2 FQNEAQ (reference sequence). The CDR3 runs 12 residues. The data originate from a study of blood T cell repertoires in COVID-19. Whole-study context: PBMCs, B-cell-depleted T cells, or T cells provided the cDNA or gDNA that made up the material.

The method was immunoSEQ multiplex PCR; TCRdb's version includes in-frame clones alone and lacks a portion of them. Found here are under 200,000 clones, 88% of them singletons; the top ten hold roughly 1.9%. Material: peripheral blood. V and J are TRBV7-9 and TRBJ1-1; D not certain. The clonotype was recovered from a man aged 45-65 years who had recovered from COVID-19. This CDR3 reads CASRREVTEAFF. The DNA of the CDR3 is TGTGCCAGCAGACGAGAGGTGACTGAAGCTTTCTTT.